This T cell receptor beta chain was recorded in a study of human T cells and chemical hapten exposure. General observations from the study: TCRs exceeding 1 in 1000 frequency stayed unchanged with DPC sensitization.

Indicated time point: pre-sensitization, week 0. Treatment indicated: therapeutic diphenylcyclopropenone sensitization with weekly scalp DPC. Each CDR3 protein gets one entry after TCRdb re-called the RACE reads with MiXCR. The profile shows 280,000 or so distinct CDR3 sequences, 7.5% to 9% of them singletons. This clonotype was recorded a few times. The antigen remains unidentified. The V gene lost 2 bases and the J gene lost 1 base, with 11 bases spanning the gap. The CDR3 extends over 16 amino acids. The germline V gene has CDR1 MDHEN and CDR2 SYDVKM. The sequenced sample was whole blood, obtained in connection with sensitization to the hapten diphenylcyclopropenone (DPC). The chain combines TRBV28 with TRBJ2-2; TRBD1 is a possible D gene (6 bases). This clonotype was sampled from a man aged 18-30 years with alopecia areata. Some clones in this sample may be carry-over from other donors' samples. This CDR3 reads CASSLAGAKNTGELFF. DNA of the CDR3: TGTGCCAGCAGTTTAGCAGGGGCAAAGAACACCGGGGAGCTGTTTTTT.